The present TCR beta chain was sequenced within a study of identical twins. A universal primer site was added by template switching, and unique molecular identifiers were carried by the cDNA. Each CDR3 protein gets one entry after TCRdb re-called the 5' RACE reads with MiXCR. The table lists more than 650,000 distinct CDR3 sequences, over 5% of them singletons. As for this clonotype: Its antigen is not known.

This CDR3 contains 12 residues. With 2 bases removed from V and 3 bases from J, the gap between germline ends came to 5 bases. CDR1 is DFQATT and CDR2 is SNEGSKA in the germline V gene (reference sequence). Findings of the study overall: Insertions were reduced in abundant cord blood beta clonotypes but not in memory repertoires.

The clonotype was recovered from a man between 18 and 29 years old in good health. This chain connects TRBV20-1 to TRBJ1-5; D is uncertain. The sample comprised naive T cells sorted from blood. The CDR3 loop is CSARPPNQPQHF. CDR3 coding DNA: TGCAGTGCTAGACCCCCCAATCAGCCCCAGCATTTT.